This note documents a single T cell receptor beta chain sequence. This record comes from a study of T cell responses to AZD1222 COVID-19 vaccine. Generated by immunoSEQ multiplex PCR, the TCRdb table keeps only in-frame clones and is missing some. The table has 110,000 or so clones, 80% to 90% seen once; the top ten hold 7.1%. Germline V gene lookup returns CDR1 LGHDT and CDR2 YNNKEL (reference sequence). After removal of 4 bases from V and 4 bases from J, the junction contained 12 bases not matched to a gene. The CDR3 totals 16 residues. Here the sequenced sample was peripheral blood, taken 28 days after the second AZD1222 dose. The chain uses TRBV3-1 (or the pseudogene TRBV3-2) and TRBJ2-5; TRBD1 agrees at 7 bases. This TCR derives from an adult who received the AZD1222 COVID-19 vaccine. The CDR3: CASSPRARGLGETQYF. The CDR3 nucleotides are TGTGCCAGCAGCCCACGAGCGAGGGGGCTGGGAGAGACCCAGTACTTC.